What follows are 2 T cell receptor beta chains derived from one specimen sequenced in a study of blood T cell repertoires in COVID-19. TCRdb's table, derived via immunoSEQ multiplex PCR, lists solely in-frame clones and lacks some. The repertoire has approximately 18,000 clones, 89% of them found once; the top ten carry about 5%. Sequenced input: peripheral blood. Receptors were obtained from a human donor in a cohort sampled during active COVID-19.

V is TRBV6-5 and J is TRBJ2-7, with 7 positions matching TRBD1. Germline loops: CDR1 MNHEY, CDR2 SVGAGI. V was pared by 8 bases and J by 5 bases, with 9 bases of the junction left unmatched. The CDR3 has 13 amino acids. CDR3 amino acids: CASYRGRFDEQYF. The CDR3 region has the DNA TGTGCCAGCTACAGGGGTAGGTTCGACGAGCAGTACTTC.

The chain joins TRBV5-1 to TRBJ2-7; 8 nucleotides align to TRBD1. V shed 4 bases and J 7 bases; nucleotides not matched to a gene: 7. Germline V gene lookup returns CDR1 SGHRS and CDR2 YFSETQ. The CDR3 totals 13 residues. The CDR3 protein is CASSGTGSSEQYF. CDR3 coding DNA: TGCGCCAGCAGCGGGACAGGTTCCTCGGAGCAGTACTTC.